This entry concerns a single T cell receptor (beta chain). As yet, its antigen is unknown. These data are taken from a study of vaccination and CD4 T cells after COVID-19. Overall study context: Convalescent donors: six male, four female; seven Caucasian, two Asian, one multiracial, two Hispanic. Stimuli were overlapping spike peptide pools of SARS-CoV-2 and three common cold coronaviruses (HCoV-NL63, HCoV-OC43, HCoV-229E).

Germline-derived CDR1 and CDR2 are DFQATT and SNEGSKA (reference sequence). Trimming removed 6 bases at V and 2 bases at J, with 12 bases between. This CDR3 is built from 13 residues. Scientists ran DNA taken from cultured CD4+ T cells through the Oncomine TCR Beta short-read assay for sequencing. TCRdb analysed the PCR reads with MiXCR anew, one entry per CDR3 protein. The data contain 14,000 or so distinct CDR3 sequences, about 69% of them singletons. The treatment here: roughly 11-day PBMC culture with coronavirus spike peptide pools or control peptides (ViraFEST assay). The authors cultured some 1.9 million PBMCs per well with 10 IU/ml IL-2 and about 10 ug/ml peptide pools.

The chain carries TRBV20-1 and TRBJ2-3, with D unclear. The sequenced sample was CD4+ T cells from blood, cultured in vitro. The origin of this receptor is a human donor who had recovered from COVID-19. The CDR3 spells CSAESGTTDTQYF. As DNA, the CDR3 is TGCAGTGCCGAGTCCGGTACCACAGATACGCAGTATTTT.